This T cell receptor (beta chain) emerged from a study of T-cell memory formation after mild COVID-19. Study results and limitations: Balance between CD4 and CD8 was seen in clones contracting day 15 to 85, and a CD4+ lean was seen in later expanders. Nothing confirmed that second-wave clones peaking on day 37 were specific for SARS-CoV-2. CD4+ contracting clones were mainly CM and EM; CD8+ ones, EMRA.

Employing constant-segment primers, 5'RACE generated TCR alpha and TCR beta cDNA libraries bearing sample barcodes and UMIs. Each CDR3 protein gets one entry after TCRdb re-called the 5' RACE reads with MiXCR. The top ten hold under 15% of the sample, which has a few hundred thousand distinct CDR3 sequences, 20% to 25% seen once. The V end was cut by 0 bases, the J end by 3 bases, with 15 bases between. This CDR3 is built from 16 residues. Germline V lookup: CDR1 DFQATT, CDR2 SNEGSKA (reference sequence). This clonotype was counted once. Its target is unknown. This TCR was sampled from an adult woman who had mild COVID-19 (a few samples of this study predate the infection). Cell type and time point are not known. The chain recombines TRBV20-1 with TRBJ2-1; D not resolved. Material: PBMCs or a T cell subset sorted from them (not recorded which). The CDR3 nucleotides read TGCAGTGCTAGAGATGACGTGACTCTCCGCTACAATGAGCAGTTCTTC. Its translation: CSARDDVTLRYNEQFF.